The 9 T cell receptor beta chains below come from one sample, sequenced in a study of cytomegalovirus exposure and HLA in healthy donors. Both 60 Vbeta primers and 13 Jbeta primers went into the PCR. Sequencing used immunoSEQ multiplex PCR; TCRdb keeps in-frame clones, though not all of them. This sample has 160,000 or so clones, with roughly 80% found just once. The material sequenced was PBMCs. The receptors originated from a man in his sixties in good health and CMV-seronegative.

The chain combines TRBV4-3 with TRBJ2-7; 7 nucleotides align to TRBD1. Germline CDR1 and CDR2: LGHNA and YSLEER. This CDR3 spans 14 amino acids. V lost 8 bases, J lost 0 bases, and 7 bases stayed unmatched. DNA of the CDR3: TGCGCCAGCCGCCCACAGGGGAACTCCTACGAGCAGTACTTC. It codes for CASRPQGNSYEQYF.

Here the CDR3 DNA reads TGCAGCGTTTGGTGGGGGCGACTAGCGGAGGGCTCCTACAATGAGCAGTTCTTC. Amino acid sequence: CSVWWGRLAEGSYNEQFF. The chain links TRBV29-1 to TRBJ2-1, with 9 nucleotides matching TRBD2. CDR3 size: 18 residues. CDR1 is SQVTM and CDR2 is ANQGSEA in the germline V gene. The ends lost 5 bases at V and 0 bases at J; junction bases unmatched: 14.

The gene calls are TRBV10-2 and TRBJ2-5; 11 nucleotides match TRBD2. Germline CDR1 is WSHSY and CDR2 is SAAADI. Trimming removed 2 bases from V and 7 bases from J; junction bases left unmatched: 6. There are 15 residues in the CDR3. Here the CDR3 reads CASSEIAGGIWTQYF. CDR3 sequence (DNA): TGCGCCAGCAGTGAGATAGCGGGGGGGATTTGGACCCAGTACTTC.

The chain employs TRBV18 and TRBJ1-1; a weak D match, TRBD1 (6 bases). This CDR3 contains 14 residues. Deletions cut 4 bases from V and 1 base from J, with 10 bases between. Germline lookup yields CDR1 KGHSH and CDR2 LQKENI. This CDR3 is CASSLGQRNTEAFF. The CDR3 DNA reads TGTGCCAGCTCACTTGGACAGAGGAACACTGAAGCTTTCTTT.

CDR3 sequence: CASSLQVGSYEQYF. In DNA, the CDR3 is TGCGCCAGCAGCTTGCAGGTTGGCTCCTACGAGCAGTACTTC. V and J are TRBV5-1 and TRBJ2-7; D remains ambiguous. V lost 1 base and J lost 0, with 8 bases in between. Germline CDR1 SGHRS, CDR2 YFSETQ. The CDR3 length is 14 residues.

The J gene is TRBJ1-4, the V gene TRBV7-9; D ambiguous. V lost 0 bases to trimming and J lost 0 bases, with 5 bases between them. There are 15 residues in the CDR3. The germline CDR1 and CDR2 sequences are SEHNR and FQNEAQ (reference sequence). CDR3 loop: CASSLAGATNEKLFF. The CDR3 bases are TGTGCCAGCAGCTTAGCCGGTGCAACTAATGAAAAACTGTTTTTT. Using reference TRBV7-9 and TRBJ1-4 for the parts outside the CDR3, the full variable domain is DTGVSQNPRHKITKRGQNVTFRCDPISEHNRLYWYRQTLGQGPEFLTYFQNEAQLEKSRLLSDRFSAERPKGSFSTLEIQRTEQGDSAMYLCASSLAGATNEKLFFGSGTQLSVL.

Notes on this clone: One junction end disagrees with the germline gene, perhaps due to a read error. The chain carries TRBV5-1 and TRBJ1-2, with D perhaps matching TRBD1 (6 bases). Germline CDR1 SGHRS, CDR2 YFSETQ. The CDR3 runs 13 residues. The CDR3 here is CASSFSGVPGCTF. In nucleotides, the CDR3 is TGCGCCAGCAGCTTTTCAGGGGTTCCTGGCTGCACCTTC.

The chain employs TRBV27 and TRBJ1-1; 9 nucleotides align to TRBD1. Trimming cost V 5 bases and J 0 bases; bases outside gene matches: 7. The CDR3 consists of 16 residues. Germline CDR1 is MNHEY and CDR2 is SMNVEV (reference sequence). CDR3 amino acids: CASSPLQGAMNTEAFF. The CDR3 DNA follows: TGTGCCAGCAGTCCCTTACAGGGGGCGATGAACACTGAAGCTTTCTTT.

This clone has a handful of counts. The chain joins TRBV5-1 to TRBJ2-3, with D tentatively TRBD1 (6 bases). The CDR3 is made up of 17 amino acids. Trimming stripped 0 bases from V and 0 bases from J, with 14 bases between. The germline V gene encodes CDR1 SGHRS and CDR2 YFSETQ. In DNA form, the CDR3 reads TGCGCCAGCAGCTTGGATGGGGGTCAGGGGAGCACAGATACGCAGTATTTT. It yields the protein CASSLDGGQGSTDTQYF.